The 27 T cell receptor beta chains given below trace back to one sample, sequenced in a study of T-cell reconstitution after alpha-beta-depleted transplantation in children. The TCRbeta library incorporated unique molecular identifiers. TCRdb reprocessed the PCR reads via MiXCR and lists one record per CDR3 protein. In the table there are roughly 300,000 distinct CDR3 sequences, approximately 9.6% of which are singletons. The specimen comprised PBMCs from the stem cell graft donor, sampled from the stem cell graft. The receptors were sampled from a human donor who donated a stem cell graft to a child with SCID.

This rearrangement joins TRBV12-3 or TRBV12-4 to TRBJ1-3; D is unresolved. CDR3 length: 15 residues. Trimming stripped 10 bases from V and 0 bases from J, with 16 bases between. The CDR3 reads CATKEDTGSGNTIYF. The CDR3 nucleotides read TGTGCCACCAAAGAAGACACGGGCTCTGGAAACACCATATATTTT.

The CDR3 region is CASSPDGSYNSPLHF. As DNA, the CDR3 is TGTGCCAGCAGCCCGGACGGCTCCTATAATTCACCCCTCCACTTT. The rearrangement links TRBV7-9 to TRBJ1-6; unclear D gene. The CDR3 spans 15 residues. Germline CDR1 SEHNR, CDR2 FQNEAQ (reference sequence). V was clipped by 5 bases and J by 0 bases, with 8 bases between them.

This clonotype appeared many times. The V and J genes are TRBV3-1 and TRBJ2-1; D might be TRBD2 (6 bases). The germline V gene has CDR1 LGHDT and CDR2 YNNKEL (reference sequence). Trimming took off 4 bases at V and 7 bases at J, with 17 bases between the two ends. This CDR3 comprises 15 residues. In DNA, the CDR3 is TGTGCCAGCAGCCTGGACGGGGGTGGCTATAATGAGCAGTTCTTC. Translation: CASSLDGGGYNEQFF.

V gene TRBV27 combines with J gene TRBJ2-7; D call uncertain. The V and J ends lost 1 base and 0 bases respectively, with 16 bases between them. The V gene's germline CDR1 is MNHEY and CDR2 SMNVEV (reference sequence). CDR3 length: 17 amino acids. In DNA form, the CDR3 reads TGTGCCAGCAGTTTATTGGACGGGCCTTATCCCTCCTACGAGCAGTACTTC. This translates into CASSLLDGPYPSYEQYF.

Only one count was recorded for this clonotype. This chain connects TRBV28 to TRBJ2-7, with 9 bases matching TRBD1. The CDR3 has 13 residues. The ends lost 5 bases at V and 4 bases at J; junction bases unmatched: 3. The germline V gene encodes CDR1 MDHEN and CDR2 SYDVKM. The CDR3: CASSTGGGYEQYF. Written as DNA, the CDR3 is TGTGCCAGCAGTACAGGGGGCGGTTACGAGCAGTACTTC.

J is TRBJ1-1 and V is TRBV5-1; D call uncertain. V shed 4 bases and J shed 6 bases, with 10 bases lying between them. Germline assignment: CDR1 SGHRS and CDR2 YFSETQ. This CDR3 is 12 amino acids long. CDR3 coding DNA: TGCGCCAGCAGCCCCGGGGTTTCTGAAGCTTTCTTT. Translation: CASSPGVSEAFF.

Remarks on this clonotype: A single base separates this from a much larger clone, so it may be a read error. This rearrangement joins TRBV11-2 to TRBJ1-1; weak D call: TRBD1 (6 bases). CDR1 SGHAT and CDR2 FQNNGV come from the germline V gene. This CDR3 is built from 12 residues. CDR3 sequence: CACRQANTEAFF. The CDR3 region has the DNA TGTGCCTGCAGACAGGCGAACACTGAAGCTTTCTTT.

Many counts were recorded for this clonotype. The chain has TRBV5-1 and TRBJ1-4; 7 bases fit TRBD1. V trimming: 4 bases; J trimming: 7 bases; junction bases outside the gene matches: 10. In germline, CDR1 is SGHRS, CDR2 YFSETQ. There are 15 residues in the CDR3. The DNA for the CDR3 is TGCGCCAGCAGCCGGACAGGCGCGGTCGGTGAAAAACTGTTTTTT. This codes for CASSRTGAVGEKLFF.

The chain carries TRBV11-2 and TRBJ2-1, with TRBD1 matching over 10 bases. CDR3 length equals 15 residues. Losses at the gene ends were 5 bases for V and 5 bases for J; bases not matched to a gene: 6. Germline CDR1 SGHAT, CDR2 FQNNGV. The CDR3 loop is CASSVRDRGHNEQFF. The DNA of the CDR3 is TGTGCCAGCAGCGTCCGGGACAGGGGCCACAATGAGCAGTTCTTC.

This clonotype came up many times. The V and J genes are TRBV12-3 or TRBV12-4 and TRBJ1-5; a possible D gene is TRBD1 (6 bases). V lost 5 bases, J lost 7 bases, and 12 bases lay in between. The CDR3 length is 13 residues. The CDR3 DNA reads as TGTGCCAGCAGTCCGGACAGAGGGCAGCCCCAGCATTTT. This codes for CASSPDRGQPQHF.

The chain joins TRBV7-2 to TRBJ1-6, with D unresolved. This CDR3 is built from 14 residues. V was cut by 5 bases and J by 9 bases, with 14 bases left in between. The V gene's germline CDR1 is SGHTA and CDR2 FQGNSA. CDR3 in amino acids: CASSPRPRVSPLHF. The CDR3 nucleotides read TGTGCCAGCAGCCCCCGTCCGCGGGTTTCACCCCTCCACTTT.

This clonotype appeared a few times. This chain connects TRBV20-1 to TRBJ2-2; D assignment may be TRBD1 or TRBD2 (6 bases each). Germline lookup yields CDR1 DFQATT and CDR2 SNEGSKA (reference sequence). Trimming stripped 7 bases from V and 1 base from J, with 10 bases between. This CDR3 has 13 amino acids. The CDR3 DNA sequence: TGCAGTGGGGCGGGACAGAACACCGGGGAGCTGTTTTTT. Residues: CSGAGQNTGELFF.

This clonotype was observed a handful of times. This rearrangement joins TRBV20-1 to TRBJ2-2; tentative D call: TRBD1 (6 bases). The V end lost 0 bases, the J end lost 0 bases, and 14 bases lay between the germline ends. The CDR3 covers 17 residues. From germline, CDR1 is DFQATT and CDR2 SNEGSKA (reference sequence). CDR3 amino acids: CSARDRQGPTNTGELFF. The CDR3 region has the DNA TGCAGTGCTAGAGATCGGCAGGGGCCTACGAACACCGGGGAGCTGTTTTTT.

This clonotype was seen a handful of times. The chain employs TRBV12-3 or TRBV12-4 and TRBJ2-7; 7 bases are a match to TRBD2. V was clipped by 6 bases and J by 3 bases; unmatched bases: 8. The length of the CDR3 is 14 residues. The DNA of the CDR3 is TGTGCCAGCAGCTTGGCGGGGGACGACTACGAGCAGTACTTC. Its protein product is CASSLAGDDYEQYF.

The genes are TRBV12-3 or TRBV12-4 and TRBJ1-1; TRBD1 matches at 7 bases. V trimming: 1 base; J trimming: 4 bases; junction bases outside the gene matches: 6. This CDR3 is built from 15 residues. CDR3 bases: TGTGCCAGCAGTTTAGTGGGCAGGGGGAGCACTGAAGCTTTCTTT. This encodes CASSLVGRGSTEAFF.

The sample holds a few counts of this clonotype. The rearrangement links TRBV7-9 to TRBJ2-7; TRBD1 aligns across 9 bases. The germline gives CDR1 SEHNR, CDR2 FQNEAQ (reference sequence). The CDR3 has 14 residues. V lost 5 bases to trimming and J lost 6 bases; unmatched junction nucleotides: 8. The CDR3 DNA reads as TGTGCCAGCAGCGCCCAGGGACAGGGAGGCGAGCAGTACTTC. Protein sequence: CASSAQGQGGEQYF.

This clonotype was counted only a few times. The rearrangement joins TRBV12-3 or TRBV12-4 to TRBJ2-2; 10 bases map to TRBD2. The CDR3 contains 15 residues. Trimming cost V 6 bases and J 7 bases; bases outside gene matches: 8. This CDR3 is CASRASGGAFGELFF. The DNA for the CDR3 is TGTGCCAGCAGAGCCAGCGGGGGGGCTTTCGGGGAGCTGTTTTTT.

This clonotype has just a few counts. The chain links TRBV11-3 to TRBJ2-1, with TRBD2 matching over 9 bases. V lost 5 bases, J lost 1 base, and 6 bases stayed unmatched. This CDR3 is 16 amino acids long. Looked up from germline, CDR1 is SGHNT and CDR2 is YENEEA. This chain's CDR3 is CASSPGLAFSYNEQFF. The DNA for the CDR3 is TGTGCCAGCAGCCCCGGACTAGCGTTTTCCTACAATGAGCAGTTCTTC.

This clonotype was detected only a few times. The V call is TRBV18, the J call TRBJ2-5; TRBD2 aligns across 7 bases. This CDR3 region has 15 residues. V lost 3 bases and J lost 5; bases outside the gene matches: 9. CDR1 and CDR2 (germline): KGHSH, LQKENI. The CDR3 DNA reads as TGTGCCAGCTCACCCCCCAGCGGGGTCTCTGAGACCCAGTACTTC. Translating gives CASSPPSGVSETQYF.

This chain links TRBV29-1 with TRBJ1-2, with a weak D call TRBD1 (5 bases). Germline V gene data show CDR1 as SQVTM and CDR2 as ANQGSEA. The CDR3 is made up of 14 amino acids. V lost 4 bases, J lost 4 bases, and 16 bases lay in between. The CDR3 reads CSVVSGSGFYGYTF. The CDR3 DNA reads TGCAGCGTTGTTTCGGGTTCAGGGTTCTATGGCTACACCTTC.

This clonotype showed up just a few times. V and J are TRBV4-1 and TRBJ2-5; possibly TRBD1 for D (5 bases). In germline, CDR1 is MGHRA, CDR2 YSYEKL. V gave up 5 bases and J gave up 1 base, with 14 bases separating them. The CDR3 consists of 15 residues. CDR3 protein: CASSSPGAVQETQYF. The CDR3 DNA reads TGCGCCAGCAGCTCCCCTGGGGCGGTCCAAGAGACCCAGTACTTC.

This clonotype was counted only a few times. DNA of the CDR3: TGTGCCAGCTCTCCAGGACGGAGCCAGCCCCAGCATTTT. This encodes CASSPGRSQPQHF. V and J are TRBV18 and TRBJ1-5; D unresolved. The CDR3 has 13 amino acids. Trimming took off 6 bases at V and 7 bases at J, with 13 bases between the two ends. From germline, CDR1 is KGHSH and CDR2 LQKENI.

The CDR3 DNA reads TGTGCCAGCAGCCAAGATCGGATAGCGGGGGGCCGTCTGGCCACAGATACGCAGTATTTT. Translating it yields CASSQDRIAGGRLATDTQYF. The rearrangement joins TRBV3-1 to TRBJ2-3, with 10 bases fitting TRBD2. CDR1 LGHDT and CDR2 YNNKEL come from the germline V gene (reference sequence). The trim removed 0 bases at V and 2 bases at J, leaving 14 bases unmatched. This CDR3 contains 20 residues.

This clonotype came up many times. The chain links TRBV10-3 to TRBJ2-3; 10 bases line up with TRBD2. Germline V gene sequence: CDR1 ENHRY, CDR2 SYGVKD. With V trimmed by 4 bases and J by 7 bases, 8 bases remained unmatched. The CDR3 contains 15 residues. CDR3 loop: CAISVSGGAENTQYF. DNA of the CDR3: TGTGCCATCAGTGTAAGCGGGGGGGCAGAAAATACGCAGTATTTT.

The genes are TRBV12-3 or TRBV12-4 and TRBJ2-3, with 11 bases identical to TRBD2. Germline trimming cut 1 base from V and 5 bases from J; bases unmatched to any gene: 8. The CDR3 length is 17 residues. The CDR3 region is CASSLENSGGALDTQYF. CDR3 bases: TGTGCCAGCAGTTTAGAGAATAGCGGGGGGGCCCTAGATACGCAGTATTTT.

The chain uses TRBV5-1 and TRBJ1-4; D is unresolved. The CDR3 extends over 14 amino acids. Germline V gene sequence: CDR1 SGHRS, CDR2 YFSETQ. The V and J ends lost 0 bases and 5 bases respectively, with 8 bases between them. CDR3 amino acids: CASSLAVGNEKLFF. CDR3 bases: TGCGCCAGCAGCTTGGCGGTTGGCAATGAAAAACTGTTTTTT.

There are a few counts of this clonotype. The CDR3 nucleotides read TGTGCCACCAGCAGGGGCTTGGGAGGGCAGTACTTC. It codes for CATSRGLGGQYF. This chain uses TRBV15 with TRBJ2-7; possibly TRBD2 for D (6 bases). CDR1 is LNHNV, CDR2 YYDKDF, per germline (reference sequence). V was pared by 3 bases and J by 9 bases, with 12 bases between. This CDR3 comprises 12 residues.